The 4 T cell receptor beta chains reported below all come from one sample, sequenced in a study of identical twins. From the 5' RACE reads, TCRdb called clonotypes with MiXCR, one entry per CDR3 protein. This table has 400,000 to 550,000 distinct CDR3 sequences, more than 20% appearing once. In addition, the sample was reused for a study of T cells expressing NK-cell markers.

Sequences were obtained from CD4+ T cells sorted from blood. The receptors were sampled from a young woman in good health.

The chain couples TRBV5-1 to TRBJ2-5; 9 bases align to TRBD2. V was pared by 3 bases and J by 5 bases, with 8 bases of the junction left unmatched. This CDR3 has 15 amino acids. CDR1 SGHRS and CDR2 YFSETQ come from the germline V gene. The DNA for the CDR3 is TGCGCCAGCAGCTCCGTAGCGGGAGTAGGGGAGACCCAGTACTTC. Translation gives CASSSVAGVGETQYF.

This clonotype was observed a handful of times. V is TRBV29-1 and J is TRBJ2-3; no clear D. Germline assignment: CDR1 SQVTM and CDR2 ANQGSEA. The V and J ends lost 6 bases and 0 bases respectively, with 16 bases between them. This CDR3 region has 15 residues. CDR3 in amino acids: CSVERTPASTDTQYF. For the CDR3, the DNA is TGCAGCGTCGAACGGACGCCAGCTAGCACAGATACGCAGTATTTT.

The genes are TRBV9 and TRBJ2-3, with 12 bases that match TRBD2. V was pared by 2 bases and J by 2 bases, with 3 bases of the junction left unmatched. In germline, CDR1 is SGDLS, CDR2 YYNGEE. The CDR3 has 16 residues. The CDR3 loop is CASSVGTSGYTDTQYF. The CDR3 bases are TGTGCCAGCAGCGTCGGGACTAGCGGGTACACAGATACGCAGTATTTT.

The chain has TRBV12-5 and TRBJ2-5; D remains unclear. The CDR3 contains 13 residues. Deletions cut 3 bases from V and 1 base from J, with 6 bases between. Germline V lookup: CDR1 LGHNT, CDR2 FRNRAP. The CDR3 reads CASGFRVQETQYF. CDR3 sequence (DNA): TGTGCTAGTGGTTTCAGAGTCCAAGAGACCCAGTACTTC.